This TCR beta chain appears in the sequencing data of a study of Ad26.COV2.S vaccination and SARS-CoV-2 variants. Study information: Each vaccinee took Ad26.COV2.S intramuscularly, once or twice 56 days apart.

The table came from immunoSEQ multiplex PCR; TCRdb's copy has only in-frame clones and leaves some out. This sample has fewer than 400,000 clones, with around four fifths found just once. This CDR3 comprises 15 residues. Germline V gives CDR1 SNHLY, CDR2 FYNNEI. V dropped 11 bases and J dropped 0 bases, with 14 bases sitting between them. Indicated treatment: roughly 18 received Ad26.COV2.S at low or high dose, single or two shots; about 5 received placebo; per-sample allocation not given. The samples were gathered on day 63 after the first injection of vaccine or placebo. The specimen comprised peripheral blood, sampled in a trial of Ad26.COV2.S vaccine versus placebo. This sequence was found in a person between 18 and 65 years old who received the Ad26.COV2.S COVID-19 vaccine or a placebo. V and J are TRBV2 and TRBJ1-6; D uncertain. The CDR3 nucleotides read TGTGCCGGAGGAACCGAAAGCTCCTATAATTCACCCCTCCACTTT. Protein sequence: CAGGTESSYNSPLHF.